The sequence of this TCR beta chain was determined in a study of CD8 T cells in ankylosing spondylitis. MiXCR, applied by TCRdb to the 5' RACE reads, yields one record per CDR3 protein. The sample yields hundreds of thousands of distinct CDR3 sequences, 8% to 9.5% seen once. This clonotype was seen many times. Its antigen is currently unknown. The length of the CDR3 is 14 residues. Germline CDR1 is DFQATT and CDR2 is SNEGSKA (reference sequence). Trimming stripped 1 base from V and 7 bases from J, with 14 bases between. Study-wide results and caveats: Ankylosing spondylitis blood appeared to be characterized by a TCR beta motif of eight or nine highly homologous variants.

The clonotype was recovered from a male donor with ankylosing spondylitis or in good health (not recorded which). The sample taken for sequencing was blood, either unsorted or a sorted T cell fraction (not recorded which). J is TRBJ1-5 and V is TRBV20-1; possibly TRBD1 for D (5 bases). The CDR3 sequence: CSARGRGETQPQHF. The CDR3 region has the DNA TGCAGTGCTAGAGGAAGAGGGGAAACCCAGCCCCAGCATTTT.